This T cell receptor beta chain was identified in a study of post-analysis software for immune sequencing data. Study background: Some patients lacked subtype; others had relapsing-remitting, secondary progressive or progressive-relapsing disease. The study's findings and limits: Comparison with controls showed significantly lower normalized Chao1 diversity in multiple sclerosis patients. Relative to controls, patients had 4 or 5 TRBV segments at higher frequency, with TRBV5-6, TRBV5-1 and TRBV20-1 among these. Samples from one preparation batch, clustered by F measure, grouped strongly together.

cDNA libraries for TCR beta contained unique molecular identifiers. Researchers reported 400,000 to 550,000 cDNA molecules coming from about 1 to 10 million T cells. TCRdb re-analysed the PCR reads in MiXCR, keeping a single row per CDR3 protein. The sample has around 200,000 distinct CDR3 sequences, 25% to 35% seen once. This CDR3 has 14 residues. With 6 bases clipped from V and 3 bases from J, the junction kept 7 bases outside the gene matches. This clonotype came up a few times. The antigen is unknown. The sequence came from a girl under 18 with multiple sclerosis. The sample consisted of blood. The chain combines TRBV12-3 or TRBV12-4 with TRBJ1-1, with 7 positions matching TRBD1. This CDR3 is CASSHETGYTEAFF. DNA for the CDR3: TGTGCCAGCAGCCATGAGACAGGGTACACTGAAGCTTTCTTT.